This note documents a single TCR beta chain sequence. Its antigen is not known. The data derive from a study of cytomegalovirus exposure and HLA in healthy donors. Study conclusions and caveats: Most TCR sequences were uncommon, yet certain public TCRs appeared in many donors.

Primers included in the PCR were 60 Vbeta and 13 Jbeta primers. The assay was immunoSEQ multiplex PCR, and TCRdb's table has in-frame clones only and misses some. The profile covers tens of thousands of clones, with more than 85% appearing a single time and 2% to 3% taken by the ten largest. This CDR3 is built from 15 residues. Germline loops: CDR1 SGHTA, CDR2 FQGTGA. Trimming took off 2 bases at V and 3 bases at J, with 13 bases between the two ends. Sequenced sample: PBMCs. The receptor was isolated from a woman younger than 30 in good health and CMV-seronegative. The chain joins TRBV7-3 to TRBJ1-1; D unclear. The CDR3 DNA reads TGTGCCAGCAGCTTATATCCGAGGGTGGACACTGAAGCTTTCTTT. Translated: CASSLYPRVDTEAFF.